These 7 T cell receptor beta chains were sequenced from one sample in a study of OX40 agonist ivuxolimab in advanced cancers. Generated by immunoSEQ multiplex PCR, the TCRdb table keeps only in-frame clones and is missing some. The sample carries roughly 60,000 clones, under 95% recorded once. This sample comprised CD4+ or CD8+ T cells sorted from blood, obtained in a trial of the OX40 agonist ivuxolimab. The receptors originated from an adult with an advanced solid tumor such as melanoma, head and neck, liver or kidney cancer.

The chain couples TRBV15 to TRBJ2-7, with a possible D match to TRBD2 (6 bases). The CDR3 runs to 15 residues. V was trimmed by 3 bases and J by 4 bases, leaving 16 bases between them. The germline V gene encodes CDR1 LNHNV and CDR2 YYDKDF (reference sequence). The CDR3 here is CATSRVVGGQYEQYF. The CDR3 DNA reads as TGTGCCACCAGCAGGGTAGTCGGGGGTCAGTACGAGCAGTACTTC. Based on the CDR3 plus reference TRBV15 and TRBJ2-7, the full variable domain is DAMVIQNPRYQVTQFGKPVTLSCSQTLNHNVMYWYQQKSSQAPKLLFHYYDKDFNNEADTPDNFQSRRPNTSFCFLDIRSPGLGDTAMYLCATSRVVGGQYEQYFGPGTRLTVT.

The chain is built from TRBV6-1 and TRBJ2-7; 8 bases align to TRBD1. With 2 bases clipped from V and 4 bases from J, the junction kept 10 bases outside the gene matches. The CDR3 contains 16 residues. Germline V CDR1 and CDR2: MNHNS, SASEGT. CDR3 residues: CASSEPTRTGLYEQYF. Written as DNA, the CDR3 is TGTGCCAGCAGTGAACCGACTAGGACAGGGCTGTACGAGCAGTACTTC.

The CDR3 DNA follows: TGTGCCAGTAGTATGGGCAGCGGGAGGGGAGAGACCCAGTACTTC. Protein sequence: CASSMGSGRGETQYF. This chain joins TRBV19 and TRBJ2-5; 10 bases fit TRBD2. V lost 3 bases to trimming and J lost 4 bases; unmatched junction nucleotides: 5. Germline V gene sequence: CDR1 LNHDA, CDR2 SQIVND (reference sequence). The CDR3 is 15 amino acids. The complete variable domain, with remaining parts taken from reference TRBV19 and TRBJ2-5, reads DGGITQSPKYLFRKEGQNVTLSCEQNLNHDAMYWYRQDPGQGLRLIYYSQIVNDFQKGDIAEGYSVSREKKESFPLTVTSAQKNPTAFYLCASSMGSGRGETQYFGPGTRLLVL.

The chain recombines TRBV5-4 with TRBJ2-5, with TRBD2 identical over 10 bases. The junction had 1 base not matched to a gene; V was cut back by 1 base and J by 1 base. This CDR3 has 15 residues. The V gene's germline CDR1 is SGHNT and CDR2 YYREEE (reference sequence). CDR3 DNA sequence: TGTGCCAGCAGCTTGACTAGCGGGACCCAAGAGACCCAGTACTTC. Its translation is CASSLTSGTQETQYF.

V gene TRBV27 combines with J gene TRBJ1-5; D not resolved. Germline V gives CDR1 MNHEY, CDR2 SMNVEV (reference sequence). This CDR3 is built from 15 residues. Trimming took 6 bases from V and 8 from J, leaving 20 bases between them. The CDR3 DNA reads as TGTGCCAGCAGGCCGGACTCGGTTTCGGTAGAGCCCCAGCATTTT. Its translation: CASRPDSVSVEPQHF.

This sequence joins TRBV10-3 and TRBJ1-2, with 7 bases that match TRBD1. With 6 bases clipped from V and 3 bases from J, the junction kept 7 bases outside the gene matches. The germline V gene has CDR1 ENHRY and CDR2 SYGVKD. CDR3 size: 14 residues. Here the CDR3 reads CAISVTGRDYGYTF. The CDR3 region has the DNA TGTGCCATCAGCGTGACAGGGAGGGACTATGGCTACACCTTC.

This chain links TRBV5-6 with TRBJ2-4; D might be TRBD1 (6 bases). Trimming took off 3 bases at V and 3 bases at J, with 16 bases between the two ends. The germline CDR1 and CDR2 sequences are SGHDT and YYEEEE. This CDR3 is 16 amino acids long. DNA for the CDR3: TGTGCCAGCAGCTCCAACCACCGGGACATCAAAAACATTCAGTACTTC. Its translation is CASSSNHRDIKNIQYF.